The rows below give T cell receptor beta chains drawn from one sample of a study of blood T cell repertoires in COVID-19. The repertoire was sequenced with immunoSEQ multiplex PCR; TCRdb's copy has only in-frame clones and lacks some. The sample records 130,000 or so clones, approximately 80% being singletons. Sequences were obtained from peripheral blood. The receptors originated from an older woman with acute or convalescent COVID-19. The CDR3 runs from the conserved cysteine through the conserved F or W. The D gene is left open where the match is weak. Not every row has a clone size; where given, it reads once, few, many or a size class.

v_call: TRBV12-3/TRBV12-4; cdr3_length: 13; j_call: TRBJ1-3; clone_size: .; d_call: TRBD1; cdr3_aa: CASSRGQGNTIYF; cdr3_nt: TGTGCCAGCAGCCGGGGACAGGGAAACACCATATATTTT
v_call: TRBV27; cdr3_length: 15; j_call: TRBJ1-6; clone_size: .; d_call: .; cdr3_aa: CASSPLLAYNSPLHF; cdr3_nt: TGTGCCAGCAGTCCCCTTTTAGCTTATAATTCACCCCTCCACTTT
v_call: TRBV6-5; cdr3_length: 15; j_call: TRBJ2-3; clone_size: .; d_call: .; cdr3_aa: CASSIRSPRGDTQYF; cdr3_nt: TGTGCCAGCAGTATTCGGTCCCCCCGGGGAGATACGCAGTATTTT
v_call: TRBV10-3; cdr3_length: 13; j_call: TRBJ2-1; clone_size: .; d_call: TRBD1; cdr3_aa: CAIRPGTGNEQFF; cdr3_nt: TGTGCCATCCGTCCCGGGACAGGGAATGAGCAGTTCTTC
v_call: TRBV3-1/TRBV3-2; cdr3_length: 16; j_call: TRBJ1-2; clone_size: once; d_call: TRBD1; cdr3_aa: CASSDSTRTGYYGYTF; cdr3_nt: TGTGCCAGCAGCGACTCAACGAGGACAGGGTACTATGGCTACACCTTC
v_call: TRBV30; cdr3_length: 15; j_call: TRBJ2-5; clone_size: .; d_call: TRBD2; cdr3_aa: CAWSVLSGGLRTQYF; cdr3_nt: TGTGCCTGGAGTGTACTCAGCGGGGGGCTTAGGACCCAGTACTTC
v_call: TRBV6-5; cdr3_length: 14; j_call: TRBJ2-5; clone_size: .; d_call: TRBD1; cdr3_aa: CASRAGTGAETQYF; cdr3_nt: TGTGCCAGCAGGGCCGGGACAGGGGCAGAGACCCAGTACTTC
v_call: TRBV4-1; cdr3_length: 17; j_call: TRBJ1-1; clone_size: .; d_call: TRBD1; cdr3_aa: CASSQDPYRDRGSEAFF; cdr3_nt: TGCGCCAGCAGCCAAGATCCTTACCGGGACAGGGGTAGTGAAGCTTTCTTT
v_call: TRBV4-2; cdr3_length: 19; j_call: TRBJ2-5; clone_size: few; d_call: .; cdr3_aa: CASSQGDGGGQFRQETQYF; cdr3_nt: TGTGCCAGCAGCCAAGGTGACGGCGGGGGCCAATTCCGACAAGAGACCCAGTACTTC
v_call: TRBV24-1; cdr3_length: 15; j_call: TRBJ1-4; clone_size: .; d_call: .; cdr3_aa: CATSKSGEANEKLFF; cdr3_nt: TGTGCCACCAGTAAATCCGGGGAGGCGAATGAAAAACTGTTTTTT
v_call: TRBV3-1/TRBV3-2; cdr3_length: 14; j_call: TRBJ1-1; clone_size: .; d_call: .; cdr3_aa: CASKPRRVNTEAFF; cdr3_nt: TGTGCCAGCAAACCACGGCGGGTGAACACTGAAGCTTTCTTT
v_call: TRBV13; cdr3_length: 20; j_call: TRBJ2-4; clone_size: .; d_call: TRBD2; cdr3_aa: CASSLAQLAGDEAGLDIQYF; cdr3_nt: TGTGCCAGCAGCTTAGCCCAACTAGCGGGGGACGAGGCGGGGCTAGACATTCAGTACTTC
v_call: TRBV4-1; cdr3_length: 14; j_call: TRBJ2-3; clone_size: .; d_call: .; cdr3_aa: CASSQGLVGDTQYF; cdr3_nt: TGCGCCAGCAGCCAAGGACTAGTCGGCGATACGCAGTATTTT
v_call: TRBV6-5; cdr3_length: 12; j_call: TRBJ2-1; clone_size: .; d_call: .; cdr3_aa: CAIEGLGNEQFF; cdr3_nt: TGTGCCATCGAGGGCCTGGGTAATGAGCAGTTCTTC
v_call: TRBV3-1/TRBV3-2; cdr3_length: 13; j_call: TRBJ1-2; clone_size: .; d_call: .; cdr3_aa: CASSAGLNYGYTF; cdr3_nt: TGTGCCAGCAGCGCAGGGCTTAACTATGGCTACACCTTC
v_call: TRBV24-1; cdr3_length: 14; j_call: TRBJ2-3; clone_size: .; d_call: TRBD1; cdr3_aa: CATSTGQGTDTQYF; cdr3_nt: TGTGCCACCAGTACCGGACAGGGCACAGATACGCAGTATTTT
v_call: TRBV9; cdr3_length: 15; j_call: TRBJ2-7; clone_size: .; d_call: TRBD1; cdr3_aa: CASSVEDRGPYEQYF; cdr3_nt: TGTGCCAGCAGCGTAGAGGACAGGGGCCCCTATGAGCAGTACTTC
v_call: TRBV7-8; cdr3_length: 13; j_call: TRBJ1-1; clone_size: .; d_call: .; cdr3_aa: CASRPLENTEAFF; cdr3_nt: TGTGCCAGCAGACCGCTAGAGAACACTGAAGCTTTCTTT
v_call: TRBV19; cdr3_length: 12; j_call: TRBJ1-2; clone_size: .; d_call: TRBD1; cdr3_aa: CASETGNHGYTF; cdr3_nt: TGTGCCAGTGAGACAGGGAATCATGGCTACACCTTC